This T cell receptor beta chain was obtained from a study of T cells in localized non-small cell lung cancer. Some clones are missing from TCRdb's copy, which holds only in-frame ones; the method was immunoSEQ multiplex PCR. The sample lists around 2,600 clones; more than 20% were seen once. As to this clone: Its antigen is not identified.

Germline CDR1 is LNHDA and CDR2 is SQIVND (reference sequence). The CDR3 is made up of 15 amino acids. J was trimmed by 1 base and V by 1 base; bases with no gene match: 0. Findings and limits, study-wide: The highest T cell clonality was in uninvolved adjacent lung, above tumor.

The chain employs TRBV19 and TRBJ1-5; 8 bases are shared with TRBD1. This receptor was taken from an older female donor with stage I lung adenocarcinoma. This specimen was lung tumor tissue, taken before any cancer treatment. The CDR3 DNA reads TGTGCCAGTAGTATAGGGACAGGGAGCAATCAGCCCCAGCATTTT. It translates to CASSIGTGSNQPQHF.